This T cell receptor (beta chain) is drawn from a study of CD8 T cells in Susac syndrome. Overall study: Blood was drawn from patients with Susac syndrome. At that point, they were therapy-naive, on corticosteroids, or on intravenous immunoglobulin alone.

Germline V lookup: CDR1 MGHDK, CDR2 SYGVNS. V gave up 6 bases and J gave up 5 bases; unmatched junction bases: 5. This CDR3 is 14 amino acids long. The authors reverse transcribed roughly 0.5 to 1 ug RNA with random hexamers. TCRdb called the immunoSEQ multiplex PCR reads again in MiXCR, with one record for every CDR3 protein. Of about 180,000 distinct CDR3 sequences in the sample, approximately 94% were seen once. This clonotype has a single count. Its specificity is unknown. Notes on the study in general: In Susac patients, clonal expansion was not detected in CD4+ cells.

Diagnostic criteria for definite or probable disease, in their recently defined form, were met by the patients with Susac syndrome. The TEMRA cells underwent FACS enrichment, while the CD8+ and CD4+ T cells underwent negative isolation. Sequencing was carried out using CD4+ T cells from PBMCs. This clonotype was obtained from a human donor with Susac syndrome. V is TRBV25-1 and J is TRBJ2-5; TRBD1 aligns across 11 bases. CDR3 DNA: TGTGCCAGCAGAGGGACAGGGGGAGAGGAGACCCAGTACTTC. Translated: CASRGTGGEETQYF.